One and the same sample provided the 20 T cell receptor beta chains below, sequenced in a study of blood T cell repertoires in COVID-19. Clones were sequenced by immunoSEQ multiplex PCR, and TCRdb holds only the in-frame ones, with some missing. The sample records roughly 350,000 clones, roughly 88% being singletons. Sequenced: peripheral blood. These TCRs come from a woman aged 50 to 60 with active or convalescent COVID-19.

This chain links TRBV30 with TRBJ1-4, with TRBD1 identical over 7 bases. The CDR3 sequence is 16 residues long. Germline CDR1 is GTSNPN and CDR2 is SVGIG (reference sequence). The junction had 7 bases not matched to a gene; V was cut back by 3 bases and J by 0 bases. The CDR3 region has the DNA TGTGCCTGGAGCCAGGGGGTTGGATCAACTAATGAAAAACTGTTTTTT. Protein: CAWSQGVGSTNEKLFF.

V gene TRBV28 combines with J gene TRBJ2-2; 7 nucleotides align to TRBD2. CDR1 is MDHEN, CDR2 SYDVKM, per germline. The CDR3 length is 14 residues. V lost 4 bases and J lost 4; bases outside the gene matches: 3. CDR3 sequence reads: CASSSGGVTGELFF. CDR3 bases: TGTGCCAGCAGTTCGGGGGGAGTCACCGGGGAGCTGTTTTTT.

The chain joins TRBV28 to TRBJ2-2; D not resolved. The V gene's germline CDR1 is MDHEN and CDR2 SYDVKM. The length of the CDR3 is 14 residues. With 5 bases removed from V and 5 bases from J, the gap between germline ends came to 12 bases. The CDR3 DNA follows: TGTGCCAGCAGTCCCCAGTCCTTGACCGGGGAGCTGTTTTTT. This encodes CASSPQSLTGELFF.

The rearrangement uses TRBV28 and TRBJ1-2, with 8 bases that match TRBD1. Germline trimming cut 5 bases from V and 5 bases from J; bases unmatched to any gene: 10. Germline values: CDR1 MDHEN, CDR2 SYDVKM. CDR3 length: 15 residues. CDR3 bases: TGTGCCAGCAGTGACGGGACAGGAACCTTATATGGCTACACCTTC. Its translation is CASSDGTGTLYGYTF.

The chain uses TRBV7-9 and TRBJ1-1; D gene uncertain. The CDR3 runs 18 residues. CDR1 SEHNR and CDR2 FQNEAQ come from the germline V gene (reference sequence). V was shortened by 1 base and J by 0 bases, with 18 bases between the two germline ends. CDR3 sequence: CASSLDRHTPALNTEAFF. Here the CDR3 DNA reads TGTGCCAGCAGCTTAGATAGGCATACCCCAGCGTTGAACACTGAAGCTTTCTTT.

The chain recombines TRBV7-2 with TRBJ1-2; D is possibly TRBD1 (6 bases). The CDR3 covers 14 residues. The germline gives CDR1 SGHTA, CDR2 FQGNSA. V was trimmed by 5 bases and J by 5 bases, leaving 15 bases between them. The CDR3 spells CASSPGQPNYGYTF. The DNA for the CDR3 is TGTGCCAGCAGCCCGGGACAACCGAATTATGGCTACACCTTC. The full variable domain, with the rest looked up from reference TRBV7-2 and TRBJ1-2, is GAGVSQSPSNKVTEKGKDVELRCDPISGHTALYWYRQSLGQGLEFLIYFQGNSAPDKSGLPSDRFSAERTGGSVSTLTIQRTQQEDSAVYLCASSPGQPNYGYTFGSGTRLTVV.

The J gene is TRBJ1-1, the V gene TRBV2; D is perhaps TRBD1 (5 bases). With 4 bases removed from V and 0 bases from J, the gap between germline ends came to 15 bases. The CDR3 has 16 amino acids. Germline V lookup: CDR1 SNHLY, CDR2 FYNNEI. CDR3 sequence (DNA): TGTGCCAGCAGTGTTGGACAAATGTCTTTGAACACTGAAGCTTTCTTT. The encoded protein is CASSVGQMSLNTEAFF.

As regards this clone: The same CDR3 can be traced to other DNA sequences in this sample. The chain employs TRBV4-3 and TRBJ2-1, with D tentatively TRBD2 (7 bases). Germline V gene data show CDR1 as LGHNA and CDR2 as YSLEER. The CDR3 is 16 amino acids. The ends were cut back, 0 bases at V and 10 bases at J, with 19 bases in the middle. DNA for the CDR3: TGCGCCAGCAGCCAAGAGCGTACCGGGGGGCTCGGAGAGCAGTTCTTC. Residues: CASSQERTGGLGEQFF.

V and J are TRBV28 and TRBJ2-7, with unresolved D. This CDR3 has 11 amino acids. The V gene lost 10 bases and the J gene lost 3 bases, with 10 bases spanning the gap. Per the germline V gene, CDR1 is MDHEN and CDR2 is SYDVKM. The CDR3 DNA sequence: TGTGCCACCGGTCCTCGCTACGAGCAGTACTTC. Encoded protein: CATGPRYEQYF.

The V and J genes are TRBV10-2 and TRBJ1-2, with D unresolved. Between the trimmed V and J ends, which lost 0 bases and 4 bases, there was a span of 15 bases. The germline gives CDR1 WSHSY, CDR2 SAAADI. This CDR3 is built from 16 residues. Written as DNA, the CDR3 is TGCGCCAGCAGTGAGTCGGGGATTGGAGGCATCTATGGCTACACCTTC. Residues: CASSESGIGGIYGYTF.

As DNA, the CDR3 is TGTGCCAGCAGCCCGGCAGGGACACTTACTAACTATGGCTACACCTTC. Protein sequence: CASSPAGTLTNYGYTF. The chain combines TRBV28 with TRBJ1-2; D perhaps matches TRBD1 (6 bases). CDR1 and CDR2 (germline): MDHEN, SYDVKM. Trimming cost V 6 bases and J 0 bases, with 17 bases left between them. CDR3 size: 16 residues.

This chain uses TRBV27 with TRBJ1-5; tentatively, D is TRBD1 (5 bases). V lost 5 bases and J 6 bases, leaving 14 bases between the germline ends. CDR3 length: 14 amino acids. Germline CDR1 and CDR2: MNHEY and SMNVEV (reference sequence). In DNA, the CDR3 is TGTGCCAGCAGTCCATATCCAGGGTTTCAGCCCCAGCATTTT. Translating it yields CASSPYPGFQPQHF.

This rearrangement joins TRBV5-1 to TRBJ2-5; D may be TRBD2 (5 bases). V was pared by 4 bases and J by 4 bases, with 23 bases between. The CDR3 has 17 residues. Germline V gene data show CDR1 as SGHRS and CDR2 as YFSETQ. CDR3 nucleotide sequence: TGCGCCAGCAGCGGCCAGATAACGTGGACGGGGTCAGAGACCCAGTACTTC. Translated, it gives CASSGQITWTGSETQYF.

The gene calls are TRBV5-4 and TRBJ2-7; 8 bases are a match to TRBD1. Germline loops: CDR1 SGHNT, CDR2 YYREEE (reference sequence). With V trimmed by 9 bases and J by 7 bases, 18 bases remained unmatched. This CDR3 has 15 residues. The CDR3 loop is CATRDQGAPGEEQYF. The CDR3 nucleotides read TGTGCCACCCGGGATCAGGGGGCGCCGGGGGAGGAGCAGTACTTC.

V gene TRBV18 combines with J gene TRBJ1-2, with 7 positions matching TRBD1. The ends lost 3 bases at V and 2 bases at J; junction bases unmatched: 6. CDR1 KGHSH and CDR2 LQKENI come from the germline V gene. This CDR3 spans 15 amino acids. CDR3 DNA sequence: TGTGCCAGCTCACCCGCCCTGACAGGGAACTATGGCTACACCTTC. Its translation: CASSPALTGNYGYTF.

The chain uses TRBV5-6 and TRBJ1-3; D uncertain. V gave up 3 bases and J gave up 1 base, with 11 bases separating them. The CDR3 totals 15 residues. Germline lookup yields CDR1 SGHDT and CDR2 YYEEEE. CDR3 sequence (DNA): TGTGCCAGCAGCTGGAGGGCCAGTTCTGGAAACACCATATATTTT. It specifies CASSWRASSGNTIYF.

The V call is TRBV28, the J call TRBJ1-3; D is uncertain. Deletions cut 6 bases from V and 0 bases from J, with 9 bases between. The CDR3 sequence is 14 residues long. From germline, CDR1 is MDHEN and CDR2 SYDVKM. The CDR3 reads CASRGSNSGNTIYF. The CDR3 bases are TGTGCCAGCAGGGGGAGTAACTCTGGAAACACCATATATTTT.

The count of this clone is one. CDR3 sequence (DNA): TGTGCCAGCAGTTACTCGAGGCAGGGGAACTATGGCTACACCTTC. Translated: CASSYSRQGNYGYTF. The gene calls are TRBV6-6 and TRBJ1-2; tentatively, D is TRBD1 (6 bases). Germline V gene sequence: CDR1 MNHNY, CDR2 SVGAGI (reference sequence). The ends were cut back, 0 bases at V and 2 bases at J, with 10 bases in the middle. The CDR3 is made up of 15 amino acids.

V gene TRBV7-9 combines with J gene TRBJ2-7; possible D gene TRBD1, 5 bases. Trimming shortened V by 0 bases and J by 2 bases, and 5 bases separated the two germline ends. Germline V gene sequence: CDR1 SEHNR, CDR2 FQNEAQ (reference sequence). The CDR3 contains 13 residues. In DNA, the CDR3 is TGTGCCAGCAGCTTAGCAGGGGCCTACGAGCAGTACTTC. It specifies CASSLAGAYEQYF.

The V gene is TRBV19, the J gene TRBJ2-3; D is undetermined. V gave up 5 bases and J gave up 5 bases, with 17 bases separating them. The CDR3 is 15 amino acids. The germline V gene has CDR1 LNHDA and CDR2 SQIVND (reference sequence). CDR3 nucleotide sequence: TGTGCCAGTAGTCCCGTCCAGGTACCCGGAGATACGCAGTATTTT. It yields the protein CASSPVQVPGDTQYF.